The T cell receptor beta chain under discussion was sequenced for a study of blood T cell repertoires in COVID-19. Overall study: COVID-19 samples, acute and convalescent, were from the United States, Italy and Spain. PBMCs, B-cell-depleted T cells, or T cells were the source of the cDNA or gDNA that made up the material.

This CDR3 spans 13 amino acids. The V gene's germline CDR1 is KGHSH and CDR2 LQKENI. The junction had 5 bases not matched to a gene; V was cut back by 3 bases and J by 8 bases. Study processing details: Researchers report that nucleated cell counts were estimated from reference gene primer amplification. Profiled with immunoSEQ multiplex PCR; TCRdb holds only in-frame clones, not every one. V and J calls and clone size follow that table, whereas D and trimming were derived from the DNA. The sample lists fewer than 110,000 clones, around 90% occurring once. The gene calls are TRBV18 and TRBJ1-1; 8 nucleotides match TRBD1. Sequencing was performed on peripheral blood. The sequence was obtained from a man aged 45-65 years with acute or convalescent COVID-19. The CDR3 is CASSPDGQGEAFF. CDR3 DNA sequence: TGTGCCAGCTCACCCGACGGACAGGGAGAAGCTTTCTTT.